This TCR beta chain is from a study of spatial heterogeneity in lung cancer. Each CDR3 protein gets one entry after TCRdb re-called the 5' RACE reads with MiXCR. The repertoire holds 12,000 to 15,000 distinct CDR3 sequences, with 10% to 11% as singletons. Germline assignment: CDR1 SGDLS and CDR2 YYNGEE. The V end was cut by 4 bases, the J end by 5 bases, with 15 bases between. The CDR3 sequence is 14 residues long. The time point: sample taken at primary tumor resection. The study sequenced unsorted whole RNA from tumor, nontumor lung or frozen PBMC. This clonotype was observed many times. The receptor was isolated from a female donor with early-stage non-small cell lung cancer. The material was PBMCs, obtained at surgery. The V gene is TRBV9, the J gene TRBJ1-1; TRBD1 might be the D (5 bases). Written as DNA, the CDR3 is TGTGCCAGCAGCACCTCGGGGGAGGGGACTGAAGCTTTCTTT. This translates into CASSTSGEGTEAFF.